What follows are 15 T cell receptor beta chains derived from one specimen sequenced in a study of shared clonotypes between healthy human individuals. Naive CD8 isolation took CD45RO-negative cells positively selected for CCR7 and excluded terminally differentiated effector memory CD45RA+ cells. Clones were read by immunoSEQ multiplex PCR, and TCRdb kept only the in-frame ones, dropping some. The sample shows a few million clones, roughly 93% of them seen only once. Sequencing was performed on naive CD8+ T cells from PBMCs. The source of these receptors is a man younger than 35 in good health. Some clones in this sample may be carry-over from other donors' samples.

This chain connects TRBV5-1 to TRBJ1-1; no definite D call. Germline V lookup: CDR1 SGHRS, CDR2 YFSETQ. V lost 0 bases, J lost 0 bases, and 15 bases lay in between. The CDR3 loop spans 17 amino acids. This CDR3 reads CASSLATRVDMNTEAFF. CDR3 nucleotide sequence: TGCGCCAGCAGCTTGGCCACACGGGTCGATATGAACACTGAAGCTTTCTTT.

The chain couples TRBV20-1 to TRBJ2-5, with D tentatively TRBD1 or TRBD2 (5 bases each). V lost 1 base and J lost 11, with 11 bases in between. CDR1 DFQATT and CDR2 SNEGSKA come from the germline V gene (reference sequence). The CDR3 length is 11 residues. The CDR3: CSARVGTGQYF. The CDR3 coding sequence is TGCAGTGCTAGAGTTGGGACGGGGCAGTACTTC.

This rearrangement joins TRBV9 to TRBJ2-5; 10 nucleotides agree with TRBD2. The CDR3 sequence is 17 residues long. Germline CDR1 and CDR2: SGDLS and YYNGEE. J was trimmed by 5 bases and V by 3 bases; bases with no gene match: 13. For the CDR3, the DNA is TGTGCCAGCAGCGAGGGTCAGGGTCTAGCGGGAGTCGAGACCCAGTACTTC. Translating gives CASSEGQGLAGVETQYF.

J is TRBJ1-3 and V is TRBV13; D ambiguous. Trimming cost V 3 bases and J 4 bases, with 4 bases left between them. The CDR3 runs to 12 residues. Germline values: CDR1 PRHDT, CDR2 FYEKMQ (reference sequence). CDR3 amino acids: CASSFIGNTIYF. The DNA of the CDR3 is TGTGCCAGCAGCTTTATAGGAAACACCATATATTTT. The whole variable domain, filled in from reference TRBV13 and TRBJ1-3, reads AAGVIQSPRHLIKEKRETATLKCYPIPRHDTVYWYQQGPGQDPQFLISFYEKMQSDKGSIPDRFSAQQFSDYHSELNMSSLELGDSALYFCASSFIGNTIYFGEGSWLTVV.

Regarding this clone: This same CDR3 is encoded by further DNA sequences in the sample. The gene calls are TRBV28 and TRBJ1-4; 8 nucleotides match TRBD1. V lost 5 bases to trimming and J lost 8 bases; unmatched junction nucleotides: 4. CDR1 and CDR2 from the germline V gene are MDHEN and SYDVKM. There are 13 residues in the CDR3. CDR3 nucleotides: TGTGCCAGCAGTCCCACAGGGGGAGAAAAACTGTTTTTT. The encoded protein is CASSPTGGEKLFF.

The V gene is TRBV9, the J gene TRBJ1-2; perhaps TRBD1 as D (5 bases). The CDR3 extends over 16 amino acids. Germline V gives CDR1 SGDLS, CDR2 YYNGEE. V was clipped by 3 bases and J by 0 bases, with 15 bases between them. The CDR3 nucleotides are TGTGCCAGCAGCGGGACTCGGGGGTGGTCTAACTATGGCTACACCTTC. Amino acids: CASSGTRGWSNYGYTF.

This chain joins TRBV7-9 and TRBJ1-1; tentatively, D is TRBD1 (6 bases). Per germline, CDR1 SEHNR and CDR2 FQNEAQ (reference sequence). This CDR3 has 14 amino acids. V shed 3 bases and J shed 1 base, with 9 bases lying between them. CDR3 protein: CASSFFRGNTEAFF. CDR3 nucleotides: TGTGCCAGCAGCTTCTTCAGGGGGAACACTGAAGCTTTCTTT.

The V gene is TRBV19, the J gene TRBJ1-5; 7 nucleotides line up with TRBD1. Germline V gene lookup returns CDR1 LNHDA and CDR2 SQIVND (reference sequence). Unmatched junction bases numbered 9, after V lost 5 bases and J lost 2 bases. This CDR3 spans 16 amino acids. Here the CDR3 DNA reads TGTGCCAGTAGTTATACAGGGGAGTGGGGCAATCAGCCCCAGCATTTT. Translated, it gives CASSYTGEWGNQPQHF.

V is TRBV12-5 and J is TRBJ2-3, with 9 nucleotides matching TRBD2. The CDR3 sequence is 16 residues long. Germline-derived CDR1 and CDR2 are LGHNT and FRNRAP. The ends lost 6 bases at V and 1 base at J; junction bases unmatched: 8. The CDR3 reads CASGQISGRGTDTQYF. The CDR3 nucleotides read TGTGCTAGTGGCCAGATTAGCGGGAGAGGCACAGATACGCAGTATTTT.

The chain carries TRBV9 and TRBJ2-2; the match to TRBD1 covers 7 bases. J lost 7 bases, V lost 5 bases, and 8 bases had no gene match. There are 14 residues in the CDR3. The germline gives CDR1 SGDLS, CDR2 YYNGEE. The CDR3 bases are TGTGCCAGCAGTGCGACAGGGTACAGCGGGGAGCTGTTTTTT. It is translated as CASSATGYSGELFF.

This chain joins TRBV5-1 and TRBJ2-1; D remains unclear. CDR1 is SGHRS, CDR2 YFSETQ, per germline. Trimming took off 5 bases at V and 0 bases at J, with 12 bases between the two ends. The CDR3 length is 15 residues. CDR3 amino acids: CASRIGRSSYNEQFF. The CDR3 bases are TGCGCCAGCAGAATCGGTAGAAGCTCCTACAATGAGCAGTTCTTC.

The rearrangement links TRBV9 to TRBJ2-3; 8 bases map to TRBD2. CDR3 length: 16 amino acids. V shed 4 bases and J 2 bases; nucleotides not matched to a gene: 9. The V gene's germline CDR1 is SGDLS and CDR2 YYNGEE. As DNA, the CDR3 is TGTGCCAGCAGCCCCCGTACTAGCGGACTCACAGATACGCAGTATTTT. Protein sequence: CASSPRTSGLTDTQYF.

The CDR3 here is CASSLRQVPNYGYTF. The CDR3 coding sequence is TGTGCCAGCAGTTTGCGACAGGTTCCTAACTATGGCTACACCTTC. J is TRBJ1-2 and V is TRBV6-5; possible D gene TRBD1, 6 bases. The germline gives CDR1 MNHEY, CDR2 SVGAGI. The CDR3 spans 15 residues. Trimming cost V 4 bases and J 0 bases, with 12 bases left between them.

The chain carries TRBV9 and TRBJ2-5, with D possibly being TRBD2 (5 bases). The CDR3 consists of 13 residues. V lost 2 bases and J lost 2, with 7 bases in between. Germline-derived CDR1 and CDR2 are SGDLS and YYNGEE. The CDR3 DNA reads TGTGCCAGCAGCGTGCGGGTTCAAGAGACCCAGTACTTC. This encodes CASSVRVQETQYF.

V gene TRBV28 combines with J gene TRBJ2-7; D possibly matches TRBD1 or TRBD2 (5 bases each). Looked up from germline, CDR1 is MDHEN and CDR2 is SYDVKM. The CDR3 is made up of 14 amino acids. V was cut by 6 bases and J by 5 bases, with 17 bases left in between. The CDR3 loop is CASSRDGVINEQYF. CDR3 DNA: TGTGCCAGCAGCCGGGACGGGGTCATCAACGAGCAGTACTTC.